The 5 T cell receptor beta chains listed next were all sequenced from one sample in a study of control samples from healthy donors and cancer patients (dated by TCRdb to between 2020 and 2021). Library creation used the immunoSEQ multiplex PCR assay. Here the immuneACCESS table is served through TCRdb, limited to in-frame sequences with V and J called. Missing clones are a known gap in these copies; in checked studies unresolved V genes cover under half, and the rest lacks a known reason. The table for this sample lists roughly 100,000 clones; 92% of them were counted only once. The ten largest make up 2% to 2.5% of the sample. The sequenced material came from blood. The receptors stem from a woman under 30 in good health.

This clone was observed once. This chain links TRBV19 with TRBJ2-5; 9 bases align to TRBD1. This CDR3 has 13 residues. V lost 6 bases and J lost 9; bases outside the gene matches: 8. The germline CDR1 and CDR2 sequences are LNHDA and SQIVND (reference sequence). CDR3 region: CASRGDRDFSQYF. CDR3 bases: TGTGCCAGTAGGGGGGACAGGGATTTTTCCCAGTACTTC.

The chain carries TRBV6-5 and TRBJ1-5; TRBD1 agrees at 12 bases. This CDR3 is built from 14 residues. Per germline, CDR1 MNHEY and CDR2 SVGAGI. V dropped 9 bases and J dropped 6; count of bases not matched to a gene: 6. CDR3 loop: CASSRDRGPQPQHF. In nucleotides, the CDR3 is TGTGCCAGTTCCCGGGACAGGGGGCCTCAGCCCCAGCATTTT.

V and J are TRBV28 and TRBJ2-7; D is uncertain. Trimming took 8 bases from V and 0 from J, leaving 17 bases between them. This CDR3 contains 15 residues. Germline values: CDR1 MDHEN, CDR2 SYDVKM. The CDR3 nucleotides read TGTGCCAGCCACGTCTCCGGGCCAAACTCCTACGAGCAGTACTTC. Protein sequence: CASHVSGPNSYEQYF.

This clone was seen only once. The chain uses TRBV2 and TRBJ2-3; the D gene is possibly TRBD2 (6 bases). The CDR3 sequence is 12 residues long. Per the germline V gene, CDR1 is SNHLY and CDR2 is FYNNEI. Trimming took off 6 bases at V and 7 bases at J, with 11 bases between the two ends. This CDR3 reads CASRSSVHTQYF. For the CDR3, the DNA is TGTGCCAGCAGATCTAGCGTACATACGCAGTATTTT.

The chain links TRBV28 to TRBJ2-3, with 10 nucleotides matching TRBD2. Losses at the gene ends were 1 base for V and 4 bases for J; bases not matched to a gene: 5. This CDR3 region has 16 residues. Germline CDR1 is MDHEN and CDR2 is SYDVKM. CDR3 sequence: CASSLFPAGGPDTQYF. The CDR3 DNA follows: TGTGCCAGCAGTTTATTTCCAGCGGGGGGGCCAGATACGCAGTATTTT.